Each of the 16 T cell receptor beta chains below was sequenced from the same sample in a study of cytomegalovirus exposure and HLA in healthy donors (dated by TCRdb to the late 2010s). The library was built by means of the immunoSEQ multiplex PCR assay. A mixture of 60 forward primers for TCR Vbeta segments and 13 reverse primers for TCR Jbeta segments was used in the multiplex PCR. Entries here come from immuneACCESS through TCRdb and include only in-frame sequences with V and J called. Some clones fail to appear in such tables; in the studies checked, an unresolved V gene covers under half of the shortfall, and the cause of the remainder is unknown. Across this sample there are roughly 100,000 clones, with about 80% seen only once. Roughly 8.2% of the sample goes to the ten largest clones. Input material: PBMCs. These receptors originate from a man between 40 and 49 years old in good health and CMV-seropositive.

This clone is a singleton in its sample. The chain employs TRBV7-9 and TRBJ2-2; 9 bases map to TRBD1. CDR1 is SEHNR, CDR2 FQNEAQ, per germline (reference sequence). The CDR3 is made up of 15 amino acids. V was pared by 6 bases and J by 3 bases, with 5 bases of the junction left unmatched. CDR3 sequence: CASRSNRGHTGELFF. For the CDR3, the DNA is TGTGCCAGCAGGTCCAACAGGGGGCACACCGGGGAGCTGTTTTTT.

Here the CDR3 DNA reads TGTGCCAGCAGCCAAGATAGCGGGGTAGCGGGAGGGAAGACCCAGTACTTC. Translated, it gives CASSQDSGVAGGKTQYF. The J gene is TRBJ2-5, the V gene TRBV4-2; 11 bases agree with TRBD2. The CDR3 totals 17 residues. J was trimmed by 6 bases and V by 0 bases; bases with no gene match: 9. Per the germline V gene, CDR1 is LGHNA and CDR2 is YNFKEQ.

The chain recombines TRBV7-2 with TRBJ1-6; TRBD1 aligns across 7 bases. The germline CDR1 and CDR2 sequences are SGHTA and FQGNSA. The CDR3 has 14 residues. V lost 2 bases and J lost 8; bases outside the gene matches: 3. In DNA form, the CDR3 reads TGTGCCAGCAGCTTAACAGGGGTAGATTCACCCCTCCACTTT. Residues: CASSLTGVDSPLHF.

This chain joins TRBV30 and TRBJ2-1, with TRBD2 matching over 11 bases. The CDR3 runs 15 residues. Germline V gene data show CDR1 as GTSNPN and CDR2 as SVGIG (reference sequence). With 5 bases clipped from V and 5 bases from J, the junction kept 8 bases outside the gene matches. This CDR3 is CAWGPTSGGNNEQFF. DNA of the CDR3: TGTGCCTGGGGCCCAACTAGCGGGGGAAACAATGAGCAGTTCTTC.

This chain uses TRBV6-1 with TRBJ2-6; D uncertain. Trimming took 4 bases from V and 2 from J, leaving 12 bases between them. Germline values: CDR1 MNHNS, CDR2 SASEGT. This CDR3 is built from 16 residues. CDR3 amino acids: CASSARSGTGANVLTF. CDR3 nucleotides: TGTGCCAGCAGTGCCCGTTCAGGAACTGGGGCCAACGTCCTGACTTTC.

Turning to this clone: Sequence at one end of the junction differs from germline and may be a read error. The chain couples TRBV5-6 to TRBJ2-4; D is ambiguous. In germline, CDR1 is SGHDT, CDR2 YYEEEE. The CDR3 has 16 amino acids. CDR3 protein: CASSLTYLTAKNSQYF. The CDR3 DNA sequence: TGTGCCAGCAGCTTGACCTACCTAACGGCCAAAAACAGTCAGTACTTC.

This chain connects TRBV4-2 to TRBJ1-3; TRBD1 aligns across 7 bases. The trim removed 3 bases at V and 0 bases at J, leaving 8 bases unmatched. Germline V lookup: CDR1 LGHNA, CDR2 YNFKEQ. The CDR3 has 17 residues. The CDR3 nucleotides read TGTGCCAGCAGCCAGGCTGGGACAGCTAGCTCTGGAAACACCATATATTTT. Translation: CASSQAGTASSGNTIYF.

The genes are TRBV19 and TRBJ1-4; D is undetermined. The CDR3 totals 14 residues. The germline CDR1 and CDR2 sequences are LNHDA and SQIVND (reference sequence). V shed 2 bases and J shed 5 bases, with 9 bases lying between them. CDR3 DNA sequence: TGTGCCAGTAGTATACAGAGCGCGAATGAAAAACTGTTTTTT. This gives the protein CASSIQSANEKLFF.

In its sample, this clone was seen once. The chain joins TRBV7-2 to TRBJ1-5, with TRBD1 matching 10 bases. V was pared by 3 bases and J by 11 bases, with 7 bases of the junction left unmatched. This CDR3 comprises 14 residues. From germline, CDR1 is SGHTA and CDR2 FQGNSA. DNA of the CDR3: TGTGCCAGCAGCTTCGGGACAGGGGACTCGGCCCAGCATTTT. Translation gives CASSFGTGDSAQHF.

The rearrangement uses TRBV6-1 and TRBJ2-5; TRBD2 is a possible D gene (6 bases). This CDR3 has 15 residues. V was pared by 5 bases and J by 5 bases, with 18 bases between. Germline assignment: CDR1 MNHNS and CDR2 SASEGT. This CDR3 is CASSSEGTGWETQYF. In nucleotides, the CDR3 is TGTGCCAGCAGTTCGGAGGGAACAGGATGGGAGACCCAGTACTTC.

V usage is TRBV27 and J usage is TRBJ2-5; 9 positions match TRBD2. The germline V gene has CDR1 MNHEY and CDR2 SMNVEV (reference sequence). With 2 bases clipped from V and 5 bases from J, the junction kept 6 bases outside the gene matches. The CDR3 spans 15 residues. CDR3: CASSLGGGVVETQYF. Here the CDR3 DNA reads TGTGCCAGCAGTTTAGGCGGGGGGGTTGTGGAGACCCAGTACTTC.

The CDR3 nucleotides are TGTGCCAGCAGTTCCCCCGGGGGTAGCGGGACCTACGAGCAGTACTTC. This codes for CASSSPGGSGTYEQYF. The chain carries TRBV6-6 and TRBJ2-7, with 8 bases matching TRBD2. Trimming cost V 4 bases and J 2 bases; bases outside gene matches: 10. This CDR3 has 16 amino acids. Germline-derived CDR1 and CDR2 are MNHNY and SVGAGI (reference sequence).

The CDR3 reads CASSFERYNSPLHF. In DNA form, the CDR3 reads TGTGCCAGCAGCTTTGAACGGTATAATTCACCCCTCCACTTT. J is TRBJ1-6 and V is TRBV5-6; D is unresolved. Trimming pared 2 bases from V and 4 bases from J, leaving 7 bases between. CDR3 length: 14 amino acids. The germline V gene encodes CDR1 SGHDT and CDR2 YYEEEE.

A remark on this clone: At one of its ends the junction is not consistent with the germline gene, which may arise from a read error. V usage is TRBV11-3 and J usage is TRBJ2-1, with 15 bases aligning to TRBD2. Per germline, CDR1 SGHNT and CDR2 YENEEA. This CDR3 has 15 amino acids. CDR3 DNA sequence: TGTGCCAGCAGCTCACCCGGGGGACTAGCGGGGGGCCCGATCTTC. Translation gives CASSSPGGLAGGPIF.

The chain carries TRBV25-1 and TRBJ2-7; 9 bases fit TRBD2. With 6 bases clipped from V and 3 bases from J, the junction kept 6 bases outside the gene matches. Germline CDR1 MGHDK, CDR2 SYGVNS. The CDR3 has 14 residues. CDR3 sequence: CASRSASGVYEQYF. CDR3 DNA: TGTGCCAGCAGATCGGCTAGCGGGGTCTACGAGCAGTACTTC.

The chain joins TRBV7-3 to TRBJ2-1, with TRBD2 identical over 13 bases. Germline V gives CDR1 SGHTA, CDR2 FQGTGA. This CDR3 has 14 residues. The V gene end was trimmed by 6 bases and the J gene end by 7 bases; junction bases not matched to a gene: 3. CDR3 loop: CASSTSGGANEQFF. CDR3 coding DNA: TGTGCCAGCAGTACTAGCGGGGGGGCGAATGAGCAGTTCTTC.